This T cell receptor beta chain was sequenced in a study of shared T cell receptors in the human thymus. Germline values: CDR1 SGHTS, CDR2 YDEGEE. The CDR3 sequence is 15 residues long. V lost 3 bases and J 5 bases, leaving 15 bases between the germline ends. Assay: immunoSEQ multiplex PCR; the TCRdb copy retains only in-frame clones and omits some. The sample yields roughly 700,000 clones, around 87% seen once. The sample was also reused in another study, on human thymus T cells. As that report states: The people who donated were healthy Finnish babies having corrective surgery for congenital heart defects. Corrective cardiac surgery supplied the resected thymus tissue. An apparent bias in V and J gene usage was seen in thymic and blood repertoires. Related work showed strongly overlapping thymic repertoires across unrelated individuals.

The receptor was isolated from a boy in the first two years of life with a congenital heart defect. The rearrangement uses TRBV5-8 and TRBJ1-5; D possibly corresponds to TRBD1 (5 bases). Specimen: thymocytes. The CDR3 here is CASSWGSKGHQPQHF. The CDR3 DNA is TGTGCCAGCAGCTGGGGTTCGAAGGGGCATCAGCCCCAGCATTTT.